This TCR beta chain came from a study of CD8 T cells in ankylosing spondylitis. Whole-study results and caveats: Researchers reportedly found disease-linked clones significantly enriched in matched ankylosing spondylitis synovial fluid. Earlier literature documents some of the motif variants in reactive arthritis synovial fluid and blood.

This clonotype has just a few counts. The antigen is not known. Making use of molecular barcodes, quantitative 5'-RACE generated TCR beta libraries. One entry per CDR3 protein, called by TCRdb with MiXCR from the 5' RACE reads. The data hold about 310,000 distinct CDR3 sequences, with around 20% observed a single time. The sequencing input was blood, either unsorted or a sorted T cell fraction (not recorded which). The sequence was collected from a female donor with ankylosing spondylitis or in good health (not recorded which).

In DNA, the CDR3 is TGCAGCGTTGAAGGGGGGACAGGAGTCCATTACGAGCAGTACTTC. Translation gives CSVEGGTGVHYEQYF. The V call is TRBV29-1, the J call TRBJ2-7; TRBD1 agrees at 8 bases. The CDR3 has 15 residues. CDR1 SQVTM and CDR2 ANQGSEA come from the germline V gene. V trimming: 1 base; J trimming: 4 bases; junction bases outside the gene matches: 9.